This TCR beta chain came from a study of blood T cell repertoires in COVID-19. Overall study: Acute-phase and convalescent COVID-19 samples originated in the United States, Italy and Spain. T cells, B-cell-depleted T cells, or PBMCs supplied cDNA or gDNA.

The CDR3 is 12 amino acids. Germline CDR1 reads GTSNPN; CDR2 reads SVGIG (reference sequence). The germline V and J ends were trimmed by 0 bases and 8 bases, with 10 bases remaining between them. In the authors' methods: Estimation of nucleated cell counts relied on the amplification of reference gene primers. Sequenced by immunoSEQ multiplex PCR; TCRdb stores in-frame clones only, minus some. The V and J calls and the clone size are those of that table, but D and trimming were determined from the DNA. The profile covers hundreds of thousands of clones, with 81% appearing a single time and roughly 7.9% taken by the ten largest.

This sequence was found in an elderly woman with acute or convalescent COVID-19. The V and J genes are TRBV30 and TRBJ1-2, with D unresolved. Sequencing was done on a sample of peripheral blood. For the CDR3, the DNA is TGTGCCTGGAGTGTCAACATCGGGGGCTACACCTTC. This encodes CAWSVNIGGYTF. Supplemented by reference TRBV30 and TRBJ1-2, the full variable domain reads SQTIHQWPATLVQPVGSPLSLECTVEGTSNPNLYWYRQAAGRGLQLLFYSVGIGQISSEVPQNLSASRPQDRQFILSSKKLLLSDSGFYLCAWSVNIGGYTFGSGTRLTVV.